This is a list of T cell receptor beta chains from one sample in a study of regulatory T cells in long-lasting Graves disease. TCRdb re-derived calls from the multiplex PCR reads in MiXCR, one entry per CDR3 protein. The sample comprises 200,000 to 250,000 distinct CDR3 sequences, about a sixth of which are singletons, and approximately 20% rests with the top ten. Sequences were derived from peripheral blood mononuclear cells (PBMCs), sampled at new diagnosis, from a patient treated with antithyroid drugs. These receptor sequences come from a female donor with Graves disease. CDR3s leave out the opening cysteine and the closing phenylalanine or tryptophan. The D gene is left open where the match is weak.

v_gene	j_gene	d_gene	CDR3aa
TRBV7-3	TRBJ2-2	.	ASSFPQTGELF
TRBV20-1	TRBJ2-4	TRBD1	SAREQGSGAKNIQY
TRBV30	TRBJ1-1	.	AWSVSASAEAF
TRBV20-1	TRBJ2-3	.	SASGTLEDTQY
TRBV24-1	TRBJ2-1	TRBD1	ATGPGTVLYNEQF
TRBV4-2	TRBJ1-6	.	ASSQDSRGYNSPLH
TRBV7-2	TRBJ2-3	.	ASSLGSTSTDTQY
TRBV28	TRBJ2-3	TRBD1	ASDRDATDTQY
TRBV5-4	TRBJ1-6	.	ASSLEAGVVSPLH
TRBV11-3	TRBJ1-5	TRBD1	ASSLINRDRGIQPQH
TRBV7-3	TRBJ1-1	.	ASSYLINTEAF
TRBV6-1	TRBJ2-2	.	ASTTWGVYGELF
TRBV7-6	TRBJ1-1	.	ASSYGPNMNTEAF
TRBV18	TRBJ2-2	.	ASSSAAGGRTGELF
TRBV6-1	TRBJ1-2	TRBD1	ASRPSQDRAYT
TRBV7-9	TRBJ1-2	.	ASSLRGRAVYGYT
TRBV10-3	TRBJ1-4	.	AISDSTNEKLF
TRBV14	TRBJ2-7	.	ASSRKGDEQY
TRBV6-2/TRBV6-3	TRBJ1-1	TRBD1	ASSLDRGLSEAF
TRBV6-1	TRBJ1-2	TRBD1	ASSEGWGTVGNEGYT
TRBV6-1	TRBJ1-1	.	ASSESGGNTEAF
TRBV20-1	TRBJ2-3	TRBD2	SASPGLAGLGSSTDTQY
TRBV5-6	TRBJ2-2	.	ASSTRVGELF
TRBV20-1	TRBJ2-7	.	SARDGTGAYEQY
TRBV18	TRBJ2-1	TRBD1	ASSPETGRTADEQF
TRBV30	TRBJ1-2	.	AWSVGGLGYGYT
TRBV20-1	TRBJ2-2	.	SASPGHNTGELF
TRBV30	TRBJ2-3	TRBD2	AWRDLDGRADTQY
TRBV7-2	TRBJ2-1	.	ASSLELVNEQF
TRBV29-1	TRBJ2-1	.	SVEGRGEQF
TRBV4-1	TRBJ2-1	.	ASSYSSEQF
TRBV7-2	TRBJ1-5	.	ASTSWRGSNQPQH
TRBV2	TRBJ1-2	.	ASSEALIDYT
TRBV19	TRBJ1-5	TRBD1	ASSRGGLSNQPQH
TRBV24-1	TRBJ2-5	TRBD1	ATSDPGTDKETQY
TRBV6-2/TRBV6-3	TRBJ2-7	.	ASSYELRAPSYEQY
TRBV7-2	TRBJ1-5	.	ASSGVTGNQPQH
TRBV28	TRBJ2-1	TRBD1	ASSSRTGSYNEQF
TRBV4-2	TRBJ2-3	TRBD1	ASSQSPGQGADTQY
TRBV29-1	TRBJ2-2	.	SVAPEGPGTGELF
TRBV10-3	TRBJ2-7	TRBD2	AISERDTSGSYEQY
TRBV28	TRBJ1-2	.	ASSSTAPNRYT
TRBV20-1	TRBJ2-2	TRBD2	SARSASGGTAGELF
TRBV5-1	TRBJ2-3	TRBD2	ASSRSGRSSTDTQY
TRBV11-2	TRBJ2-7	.	ASSPQGGYEQY
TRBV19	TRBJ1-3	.	ATKPTGKGNTIY
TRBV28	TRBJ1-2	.	ASAQGGIYGYT
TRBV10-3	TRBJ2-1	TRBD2	AISGGLAGVVGYNEQF
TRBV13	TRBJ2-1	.	ASSPEILVGSRYEQF
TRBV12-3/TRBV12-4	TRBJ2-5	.	ASSFRGDSGGETQY
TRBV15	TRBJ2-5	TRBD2	ATSSGLTSGSETQY